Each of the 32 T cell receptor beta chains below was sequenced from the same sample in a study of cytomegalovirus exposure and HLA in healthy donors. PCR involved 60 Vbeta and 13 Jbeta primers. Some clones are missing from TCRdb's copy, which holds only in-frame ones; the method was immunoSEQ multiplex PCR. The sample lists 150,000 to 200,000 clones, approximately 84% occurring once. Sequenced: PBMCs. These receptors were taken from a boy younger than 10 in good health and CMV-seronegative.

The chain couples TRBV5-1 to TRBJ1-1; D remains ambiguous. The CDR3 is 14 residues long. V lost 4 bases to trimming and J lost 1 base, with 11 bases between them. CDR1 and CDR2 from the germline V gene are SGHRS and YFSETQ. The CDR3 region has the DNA TGCGCCAGCAGCCCGGAGGCGGGGAACACTGAAGCTTTCTTT. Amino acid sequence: CASSPEAGNTEAFF.

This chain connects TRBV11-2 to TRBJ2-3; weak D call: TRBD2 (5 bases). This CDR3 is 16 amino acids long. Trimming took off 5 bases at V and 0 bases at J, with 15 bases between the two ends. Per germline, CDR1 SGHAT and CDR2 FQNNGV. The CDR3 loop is CASSRTGLASTDTQYF. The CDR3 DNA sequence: TGTGCCAGCAGCCGAACTGGGCTAGCTAGCACAGATACGCAGTATTTT. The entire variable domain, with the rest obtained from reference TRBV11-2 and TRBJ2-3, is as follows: EAGVAQSPRYKIIEKRQSVAFWCNPISGHATLYWYQQILGQGPKLLIQFQNNGVVDDSQLPKDRFSAERLKGVDSTLKIQPAKLEDSAVYLCASSRTGLASTDTQYFGPGTRLTVL.

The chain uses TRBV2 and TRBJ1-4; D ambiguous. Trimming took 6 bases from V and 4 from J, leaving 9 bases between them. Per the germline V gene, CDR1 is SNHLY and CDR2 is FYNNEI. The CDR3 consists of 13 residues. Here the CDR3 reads CASRAGDNEKLFF. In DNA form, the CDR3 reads TGTGCCAGCAGGGCGGGAGATAATGAAAAACTGTTTTTT.

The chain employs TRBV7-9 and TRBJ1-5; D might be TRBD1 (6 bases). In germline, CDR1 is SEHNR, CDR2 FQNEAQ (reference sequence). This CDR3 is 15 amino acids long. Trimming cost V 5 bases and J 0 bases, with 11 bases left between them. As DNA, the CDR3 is TGTGCCAGCAGCGGCTGGACAGATAGCAATCAGCCCCAGCATTTT. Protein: CASSGWTDSNQPQHF.

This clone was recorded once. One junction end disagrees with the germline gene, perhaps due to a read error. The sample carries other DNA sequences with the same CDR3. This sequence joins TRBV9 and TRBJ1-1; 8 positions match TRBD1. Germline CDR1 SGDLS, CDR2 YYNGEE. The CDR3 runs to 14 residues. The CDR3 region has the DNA TGTGCCAGCAGCCGGACAGGGCGCGGCACTGAGGCTTTCTTT. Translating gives CASSRTGRGTEAFF.

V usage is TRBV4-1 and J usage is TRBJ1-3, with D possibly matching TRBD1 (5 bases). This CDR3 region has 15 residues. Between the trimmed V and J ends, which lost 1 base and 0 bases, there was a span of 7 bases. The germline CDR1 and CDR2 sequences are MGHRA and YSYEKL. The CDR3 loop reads CASSQVDISGNTIYF. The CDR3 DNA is TGCGCCAGCAGCCAAGTGGACATCTCTGGAAACACCATATATTTT.

The CDR3 coding sequence is TGCGCCAGCGGGCGGGAGGGCCTCTACGAGCAGTACTTC. This encodes CASGREGLYEQYF. This chain links TRBV5-1 with TRBJ2-7, with 9 bases aligning to TRBD2. The trim removed 7 bases at V and 3 bases at J, leaving 5 bases unmatched. The CDR3 has 13 amino acids. Germline V gives CDR1 SGHRS, CDR2 YFSETQ.

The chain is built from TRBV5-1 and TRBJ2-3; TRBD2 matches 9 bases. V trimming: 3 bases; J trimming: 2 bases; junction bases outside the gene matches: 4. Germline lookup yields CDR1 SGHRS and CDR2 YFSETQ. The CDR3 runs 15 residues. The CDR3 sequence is CASSSGLADTDTQYF. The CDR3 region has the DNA TGCGCCAGCAGCTCGGGACTAGCCGACACAGATACGCAGTATTTT. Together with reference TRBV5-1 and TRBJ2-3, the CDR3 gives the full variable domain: KAGVTQTPRYLIKTRGQQVTLSCSPISGHRSVSWYQQTPGQGLQFLFEYFSETQRNKGNFPGRFSGRQFSNSRSEMNVSTLELGDSALYLCASSSGLADTDTQYFGPGTRLTVL.

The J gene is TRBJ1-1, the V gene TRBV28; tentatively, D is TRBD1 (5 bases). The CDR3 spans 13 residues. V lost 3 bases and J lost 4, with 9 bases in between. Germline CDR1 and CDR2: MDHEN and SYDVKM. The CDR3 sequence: CASSFGGSTEAFF. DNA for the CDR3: TGTGCCAGCAGTTTTGGGGGGAGCACTGAAGCTTTCTTT.

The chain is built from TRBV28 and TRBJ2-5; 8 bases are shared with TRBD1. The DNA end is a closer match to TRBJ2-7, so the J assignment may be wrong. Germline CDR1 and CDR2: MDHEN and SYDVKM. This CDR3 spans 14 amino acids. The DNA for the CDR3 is TGTGCCAGCAGTTTAGCGCAGGGGGCCAACGAGCAGTACTTC. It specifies CASSLAQGANEQYF.

The CDR3 here is CASSLIQLRAGANVLTF. The CDR3 DNA is TGCGCCAGCAGCTTGATACAGCTGCGCGCTGGGGCCAACGTCCTGACTTTC. The chain recombines TRBV5-1 with TRBJ2-6; D is ambiguous. With 1 base removed from V and 2 bases from J, the gap between germline ends came to 13 bases. The length of the CDR3 is 17 residues. CDR1 and CDR2 (germline): SGHRS, YFSETQ.

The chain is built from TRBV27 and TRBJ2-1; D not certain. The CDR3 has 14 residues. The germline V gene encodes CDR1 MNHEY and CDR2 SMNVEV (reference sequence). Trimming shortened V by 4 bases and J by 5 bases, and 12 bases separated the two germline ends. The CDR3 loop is CASSSLLSDNEQFF. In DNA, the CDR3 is TGTGCCAGCAGTTCCCTCCTAAGCGACAATGAGCAGTTCTTC.

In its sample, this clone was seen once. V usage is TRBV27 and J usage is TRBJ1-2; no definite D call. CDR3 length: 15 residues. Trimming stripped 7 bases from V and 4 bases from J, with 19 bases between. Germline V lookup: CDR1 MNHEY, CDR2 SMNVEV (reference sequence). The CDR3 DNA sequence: TGTGCCAGCACCTCGCTCAACCGCGGACTCTATGGCTACACCTTC. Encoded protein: CASTSLNRGLYGYTF.

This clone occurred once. CDR3 nucleotides: TGTGCCAGTAGTATCATAGGACCAGGGACTGAAGCTTTCTTT. It codes for CASSIIGPGTEAFF. The rearrangement links TRBV19 to TRBJ1-1; D might be TRBD1 (5 bases). V was cut by 3 bases and J by 5 bases, with 13 bases left in between. The germline CDR1 and CDR2 sequences are LNHDA and SQIVND (reference sequence). There are 14 residues in the CDR3.

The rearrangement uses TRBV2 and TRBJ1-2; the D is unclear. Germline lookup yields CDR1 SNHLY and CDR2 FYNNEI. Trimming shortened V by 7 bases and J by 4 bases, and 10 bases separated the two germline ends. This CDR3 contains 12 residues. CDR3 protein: CASTWRSYGYTF. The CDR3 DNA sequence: TGTGCCAGCACGTGGCGGTCCTATGGCTACACCTTC.

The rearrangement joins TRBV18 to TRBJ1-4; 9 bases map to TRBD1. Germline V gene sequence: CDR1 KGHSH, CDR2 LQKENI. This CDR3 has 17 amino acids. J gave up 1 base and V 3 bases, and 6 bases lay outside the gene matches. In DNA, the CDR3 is TGTGCCAGCTCACCTCGGACAGGGGTTGGAACTAATGAAAAACTGTTTTTT. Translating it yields CASSPRTGVGTNEKLFF. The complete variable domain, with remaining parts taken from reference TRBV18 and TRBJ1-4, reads NAGVMQNPRHLVRRRGQEARLRCSPMKGHSHVYWYRQLPEEGLKFMVYLQKENIIDESGMPKERFSAEFPKEGPSILRIQQVVRGDSAAYFCASSPRTGVGTNEKLFFGSGTQLSVL.

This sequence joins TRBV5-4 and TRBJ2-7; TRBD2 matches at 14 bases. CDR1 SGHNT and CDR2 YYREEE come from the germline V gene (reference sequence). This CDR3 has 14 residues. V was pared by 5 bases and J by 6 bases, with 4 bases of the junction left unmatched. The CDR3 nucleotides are TGTGCCAGCAGTGGGACTAGCGGGAGAGGCGAGCAGTACTTC. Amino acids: CASSGTSGRGEQYF.

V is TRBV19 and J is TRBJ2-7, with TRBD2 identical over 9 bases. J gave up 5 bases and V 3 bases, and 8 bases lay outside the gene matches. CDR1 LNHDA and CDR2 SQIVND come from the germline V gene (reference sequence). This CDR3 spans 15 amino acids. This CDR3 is CASSIQGTSMDEQYF. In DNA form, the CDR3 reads TGTGCCAGTAGTATTCAAGGGACTAGCATGGACGAGCAGTACTTC.

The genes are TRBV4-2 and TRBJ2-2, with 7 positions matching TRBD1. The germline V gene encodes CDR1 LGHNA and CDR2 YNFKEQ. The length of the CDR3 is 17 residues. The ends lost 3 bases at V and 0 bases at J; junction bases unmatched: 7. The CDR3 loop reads CASSHDTGDPNTGELFF. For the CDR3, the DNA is TGTGCCAGCAGCCACGATACAGGGGACCCGAACACCGGGGAGCTGTTTTTT.

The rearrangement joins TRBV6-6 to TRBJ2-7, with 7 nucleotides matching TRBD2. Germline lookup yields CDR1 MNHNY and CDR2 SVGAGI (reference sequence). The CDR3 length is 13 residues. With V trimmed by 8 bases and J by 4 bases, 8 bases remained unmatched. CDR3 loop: CASRGTKDYEQYF. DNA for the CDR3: TGTGCCAGCCGCGGGACTAAAGATTACGAGCAGTACTTC.

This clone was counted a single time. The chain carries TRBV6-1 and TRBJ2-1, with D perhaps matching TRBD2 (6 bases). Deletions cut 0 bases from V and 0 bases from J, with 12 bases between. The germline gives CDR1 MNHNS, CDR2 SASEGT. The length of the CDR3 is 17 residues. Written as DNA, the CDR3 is TGTGCCAGCAGTGAAGCGGGGGGACTCAGCTCCTACAATGAGCAGTTCTTC. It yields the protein CASSEAGGLSSYNEQFF.

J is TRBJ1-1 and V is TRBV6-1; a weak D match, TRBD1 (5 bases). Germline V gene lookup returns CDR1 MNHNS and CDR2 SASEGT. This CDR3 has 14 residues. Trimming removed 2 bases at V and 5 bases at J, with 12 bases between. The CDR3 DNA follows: TGTGCCAGCAGTGAACTCGCAGGGTTGACTGAAGCTTTCTTT. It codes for CASSELAGLTEAFF.

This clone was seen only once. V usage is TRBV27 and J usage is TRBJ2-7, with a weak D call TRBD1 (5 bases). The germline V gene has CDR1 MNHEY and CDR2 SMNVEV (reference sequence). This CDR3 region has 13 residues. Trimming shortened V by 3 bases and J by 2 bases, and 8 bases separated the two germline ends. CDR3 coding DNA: TGTGCCAGCAGTTTTTCAGGGCCCTACGAGCAGTACTTC. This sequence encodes CASSFSGPYEQYF.

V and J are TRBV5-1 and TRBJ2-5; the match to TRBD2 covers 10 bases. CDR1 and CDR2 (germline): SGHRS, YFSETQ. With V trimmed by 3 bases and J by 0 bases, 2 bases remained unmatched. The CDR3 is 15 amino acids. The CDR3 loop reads CASSSLAGNQETQYF. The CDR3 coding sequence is TGCGCCAGCAGCTCACTAGCGGGAAACCAAGAGACCCAGTACTTC.

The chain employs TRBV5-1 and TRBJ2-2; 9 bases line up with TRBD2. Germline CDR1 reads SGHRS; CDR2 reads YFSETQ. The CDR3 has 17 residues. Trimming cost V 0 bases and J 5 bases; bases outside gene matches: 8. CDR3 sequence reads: CASSLDSVAGETGELFF. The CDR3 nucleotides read TGCGCCAGCAGCTTGGACAGTGTAGCGGGAGAGACCGGGGAGCTGTTTTTT.

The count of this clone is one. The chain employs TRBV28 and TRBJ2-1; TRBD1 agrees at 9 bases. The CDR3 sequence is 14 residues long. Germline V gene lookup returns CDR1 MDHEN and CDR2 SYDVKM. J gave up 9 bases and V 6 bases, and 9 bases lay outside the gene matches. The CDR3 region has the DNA TGTGCCAGCAGGCTTCCCGGGACAGGGATTGAGCAGTTCTTC. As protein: CASRLPGTGIEQFF.

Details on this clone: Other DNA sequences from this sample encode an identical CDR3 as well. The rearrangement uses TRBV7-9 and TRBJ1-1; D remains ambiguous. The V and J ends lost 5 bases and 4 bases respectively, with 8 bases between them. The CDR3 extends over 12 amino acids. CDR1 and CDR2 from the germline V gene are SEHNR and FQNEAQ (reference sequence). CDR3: CASSLLSTEAFF. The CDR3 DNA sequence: TGTGCCAGCAGCCTTCTCTCCACTGAAGCTTTCTTT.

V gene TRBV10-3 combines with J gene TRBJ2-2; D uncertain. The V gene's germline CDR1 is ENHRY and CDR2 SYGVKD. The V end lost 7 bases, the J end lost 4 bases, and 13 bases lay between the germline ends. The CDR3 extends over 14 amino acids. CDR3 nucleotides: TGTGCCATCACGCCGAGTTTTGCCACCGGGGAGCTGTTTTTT. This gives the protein CAITPSFATGELFF.

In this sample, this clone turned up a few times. CDR3 sequence reads: CASSFSTGIDYEQYF. As DNA, the CDR3 is TGTGCCAGCAGTTTTTCGACGGGGATAGATTACGAGCAGTACTTC. V gene TRBV27 combines with J gene TRBJ2-7, with D maybe TRBD2 (5 bases). The CDR3 length is 15 residues. In germline, CDR1 is MNHEY, CDR2 SMNVEV (reference sequence). The V end was cut by 3 bases, the J end by 4 bases, with 16 bases between.

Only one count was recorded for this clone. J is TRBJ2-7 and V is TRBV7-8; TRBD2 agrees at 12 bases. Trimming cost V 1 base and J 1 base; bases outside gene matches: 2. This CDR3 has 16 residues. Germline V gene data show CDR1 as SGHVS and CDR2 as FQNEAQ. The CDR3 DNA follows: TGTGCCAGCAGCTTAGGGCTAGCGGGAGGGTCCTACGAGCAGTACTTC. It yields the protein CASSLGLAGGSYEQYF.

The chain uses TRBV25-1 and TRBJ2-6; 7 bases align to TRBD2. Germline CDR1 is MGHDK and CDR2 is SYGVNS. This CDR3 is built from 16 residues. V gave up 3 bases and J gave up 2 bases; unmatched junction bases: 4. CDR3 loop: CASSDSGLAGANVLTF. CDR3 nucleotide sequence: TGTGCCAGCAGTGATTCAGGACTAGCTGGGGCCAACGTCCTGACTTTC.

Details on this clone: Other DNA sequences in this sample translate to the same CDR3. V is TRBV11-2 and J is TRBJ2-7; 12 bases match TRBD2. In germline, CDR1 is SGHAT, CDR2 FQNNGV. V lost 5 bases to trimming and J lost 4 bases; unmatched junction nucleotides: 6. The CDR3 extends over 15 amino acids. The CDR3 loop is CASSATSGSFYEQYF. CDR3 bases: TGTGCCAGCAGCGCGACTAGCGGGAGTTTTTACGAGCAGTACTTC.